The following is a T cell receptor (beta chain) sequence with its context. This clone was observed a single time. Its antigen is not yet known. Base quality data are lacking; no much larger clone is found one base away. These data originate in a study of PD-L1 blockade in urothelial cancer (dated by TCRdb to 2016 to 2017). Broadly, across the study: All patients started therapy in about 2014 and received atezolizumab 1,200 mg intravenously every 3 weeks. Twenty-five of 29 patients were identified as males with urothelial cancer of bladder origin, and a prior smoking history was reported by 18 of 29 patients. An ECOG performance status of 0 or 1 was recorded for the patients, and 0 to 3 prior chemotherapy regimens had been received by the patients. Blood samples were analyzed 3 weeks after the start of treatment (second dose) and 6 weeks after the start of treatment. Blood samples gave a median of 141,255 T cells and approximately 85,000 unique TCRs, with a median clonality of approximately 0.078. An exploratory multi-omic analysis was conducted of the somatic, immune and clinical correlates of response to PD-L1 blockade with atezolizumab in urothelial cancer. TCR sequencing covered pretreatment tumor samples and matched, serially collected peripheral blood taken before and after atezolizumab treatment. Durable clinical benefit was defined as a progression-free survival longer than 6 months, and TCR features were additionally tested against progression-free survival and overall survival. In the same patients, pretreatment tumors underwent whole exome sequencing and RNA sequencing in addition to TCR sequencing. Durable clinical benefit was achieved by nine patients but not by the remaining 20. Twenty-nine patients had pretreatment blood TCR-seq, some 25 had at least one posttreatment blood collection, and some 25 had tumor TCR-seq.

Its CDR3 holds 13 amino acids, cysteine through phenylalanine. Only the CDR3 DNA stays, 39 bases, in frame from base 1. A distance of 12 bases separates the germline ends of V and J, which lose 4 bases and 5 bases respectively. Looking up the germline V gene yields CDR1 SGDLS and CDR2 YYNGEE. What the time point label conveys for this sample: peripheral blood 6 weeks after treatment start. The cohort included about 29 patients with locally advanced or metastatic urothelial carcinoma who were treated at Memorial Sloan Kettering on a trial protocol. Peripheral blood mononuclear cells were collected pretreatment and during treatment, at between 1 and 8 total time points per patient. The Qiagen DNeasy Blood extraction kit was used to purify genomic DNA from total PBMCs and tumor samples. PBMCs were collected pretreatment and during treatment, and were isolated and stored as previously described. What the work shows at the level of the full study, not this receptor alone: At 3 weeks after the start of treatment, tumor-associated TCR clones in peripheral blood had expanded more in patients with durable benefit (n ≈ 22, p = 0.022). Improved progression-free and overall survival was found to be associated with pretreatment peripheral blood TCR clonality below the median. Because the sample size was small (n ≈ 29) and many of the analyses were exploratory, the results are meant to be hypothesis-generating.

Each PCR received spiked-in synthetic TCR analog templates so that absolute template abundance could be estimated from read counts. The immunoSEQ assay used bias-controlled V and J gene primers to amplify TCRbeta CDR3 regions from genomic DNA. Sequencing of rearranged TCRbeta segments was done at approximately 20X coverage. The published analysis was carried out like this. Sequencing errors were corrected by clustering and CDR3s were annotated against IMGT to assign V, D and J genes. Only productive TCRbeta rearrangements were used in downstream analyses, excluding out-of-frame or stop-codon sequences. Clonality was calculated as one minus the Shannon entropy normalized by the log of the number of unique productive sequences. Fisher's exact test with Benjamini-Hochberg correction, using a cutoff of adjusted p below 0.01, was how clones that differed between time points or between blood and tumor were identified. TCRdb limited this immuneACCESS table to in-frame rearrangements with V and J called. A share of clones is missing; checked studies link under half to unresolved V genes, and the rest is unexplained. V, J and clone size were drawn from that table, and D and trimming were deduced from the DNA. Across this sample there are tens of thousands of clones, with around 90% seen only once. Approximately 10% of the sample is held by the ten biggest clonotypes.

The sequencing here drew on PBMCs, taken around atezolizumab (anti-PD-L1) treatment. The TCR originated in a woman aged 55-69 years with urothelial cancer. Recombination joined TRBV9 with TRBJ2-5; confidence is insufficient to name the D gene. The DNA sequence is as follows: TGTGCCAGCAGCATTATCCCCTTGGAGACCCAGTACTTC. This sequence encodes CASSIIPLETQYF.